The sequence of this TCR beta chain was determined in a study of a mutant IDH1 vaccine in newly diagnosed glioma. Study-wide context: Those enrolled had earlier been treated with radiotherapy, temozolomide, or both, mostly both.

Time point denoted: week 23, last vaccination. Topical imiquimod accompanied each vaccine dose, which consisted of 300 ug of mutant IDH1 20-mer peptide. Profiling relied on immunoSEQ multiplex PCR, and the TCRdb table lists in-frame clones only, not all of them. The sample consists of about 43,000 clones, around 85% of them appearing once. Study-wide results and caveats: Vaccination induced immune responses in approximately 93% of patients. Shifts in the top peripheral T cell clonotypes seemed unrelated to pseudoprogression.

Concerning this clone: The antigen remains unidentified.

The specimen comprised PBMCs, sampled from a glioma patient whose treatment included an IDH1 peptide vaccine. This TCR was recovered from a young woman with glioma. Some clones in this sample may be carry-over from other donors' samples.

The CDR3 DNA is TGTGCCACCAGCAGAGAGGGTGGCGGTAACTACGAGCAGTACTTC. It translates to CATSREGGGNYEQYF. This chain links TRBV15 with TRBJ2-7; D is unresolved. The CDR3 extends over 15 amino acids. Looked up from germline, CDR1 is LNHNV and CDR2 is YYDKDF (reference sequence). The V and J ends lost 0 bases and 3 bases respectively, with 12 bases between them.